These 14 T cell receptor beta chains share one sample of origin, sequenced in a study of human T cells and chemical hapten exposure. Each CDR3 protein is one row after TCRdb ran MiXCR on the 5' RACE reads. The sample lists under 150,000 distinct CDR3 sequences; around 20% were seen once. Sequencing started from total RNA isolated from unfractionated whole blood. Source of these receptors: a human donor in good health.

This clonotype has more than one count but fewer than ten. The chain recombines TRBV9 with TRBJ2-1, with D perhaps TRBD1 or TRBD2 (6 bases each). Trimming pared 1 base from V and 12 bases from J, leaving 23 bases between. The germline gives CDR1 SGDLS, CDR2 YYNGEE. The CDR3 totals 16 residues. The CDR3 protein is CASSVLAEGVRGGQFF. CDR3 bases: TGTGCCAGCAGCGTACTCGCGGAGGGGGTTCGGGGTGGGCAGTTCTTC.

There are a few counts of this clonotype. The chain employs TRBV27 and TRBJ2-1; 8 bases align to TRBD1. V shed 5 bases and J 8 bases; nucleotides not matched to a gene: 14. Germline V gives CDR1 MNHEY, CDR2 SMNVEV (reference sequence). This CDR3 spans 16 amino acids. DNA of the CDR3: TGTGCCAGCAGTCCCATCTGGACAGGGAAGGTCGATGAGCAGTTCTTC. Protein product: CASSPIWTGKVDEQFF.

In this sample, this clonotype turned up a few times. CDR3 sequence: CASSLLAGAMNEKLFF. CDR3 in DNA: TGTGCCAGCAGTTTATTGGCCGGGGCCATGAATGAAAAACTGTTTTTT. V is TRBV27 and J is TRBJ1-4; D is possibly TRBD1 (5 bases). This CDR3 region has 16 residues. V was clipped by 1 base and J by 5 bases, with 14 bases between them. Germline V gene lookup returns CDR1 MNHEY and CDR2 SMNVEV (reference sequence).

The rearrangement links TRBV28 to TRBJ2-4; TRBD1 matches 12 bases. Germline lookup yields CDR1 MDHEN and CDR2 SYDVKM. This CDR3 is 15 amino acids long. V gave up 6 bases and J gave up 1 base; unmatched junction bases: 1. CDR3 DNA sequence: TGTGCCAGCAGGGGACAGGGGGCCGCCAAAAACATTCAGTACTTC. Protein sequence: CASRGQGAAKNIQYF. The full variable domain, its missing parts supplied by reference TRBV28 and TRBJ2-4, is DVKVTQSSRYLVKRTGEKVFLECVQDMDHENMFWYRQDPGLGLRLIYFSYDVKMKEKGDIPEGYSVSREKKERFSLILESASTNQTSMYLCASRGQGAAKNIQYFGAGTRLSVL.

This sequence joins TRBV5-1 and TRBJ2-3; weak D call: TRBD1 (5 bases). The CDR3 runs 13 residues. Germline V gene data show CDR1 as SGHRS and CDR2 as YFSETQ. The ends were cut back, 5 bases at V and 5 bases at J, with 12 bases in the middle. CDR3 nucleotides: TGCGCCAGCAGGGACATTAACGGAGATACGCAGTATTTT. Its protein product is CASRDINGDTQYF.

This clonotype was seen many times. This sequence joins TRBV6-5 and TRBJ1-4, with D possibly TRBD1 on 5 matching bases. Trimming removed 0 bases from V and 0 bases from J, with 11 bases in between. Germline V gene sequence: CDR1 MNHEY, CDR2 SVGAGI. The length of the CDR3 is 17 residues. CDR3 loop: CASSYSLAGATNEKLFF. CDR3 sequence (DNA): TGTGCCAGCAGTTACTCGTTAGCGGGGGCAACTAATGAAAAACTGTTTTTT.

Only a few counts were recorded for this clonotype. CDR3 nucleotides: TGTGCCAGTAGTATGCAGACATCCCGTACAGAGACCCAGTACTTC. As protein: CASSMQTSRTETQYF. V gene TRBV19 combines with J gene TRBJ2-5; D not resolved. The germline gives CDR1 LNHDA, CDR2 SQIVND (reference sequence). This CDR3 is 15 amino acids long. Trimming took off 3 bases at V and 4 bases at J, with 15 bases between the two ends.

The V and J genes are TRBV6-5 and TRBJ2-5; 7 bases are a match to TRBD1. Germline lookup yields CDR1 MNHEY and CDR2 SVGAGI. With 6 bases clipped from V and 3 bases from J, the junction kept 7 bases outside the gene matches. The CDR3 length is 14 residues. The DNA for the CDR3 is TGTGCCAGCAGCCGCCGGACAGGAGAAGAGACCCAGTACTTC. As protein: CASSRRTGEETQYF.

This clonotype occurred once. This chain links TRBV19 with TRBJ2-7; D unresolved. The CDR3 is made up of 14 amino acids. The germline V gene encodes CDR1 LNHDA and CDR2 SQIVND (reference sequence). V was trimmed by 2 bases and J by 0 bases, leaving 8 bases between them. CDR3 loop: CASSIKHGSYEQYF. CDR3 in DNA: TGTGCCAGTAGTATAAAACACGGCTCCTACGAGCAGTACTTC.

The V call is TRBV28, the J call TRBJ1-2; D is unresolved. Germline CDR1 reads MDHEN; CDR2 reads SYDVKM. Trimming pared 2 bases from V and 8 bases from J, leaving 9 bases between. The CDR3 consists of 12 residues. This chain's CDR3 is CASSLRIRGYTF. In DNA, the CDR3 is TGTGCCAGCAGTTTAAGGATCCGGGGCTACACCTTC.

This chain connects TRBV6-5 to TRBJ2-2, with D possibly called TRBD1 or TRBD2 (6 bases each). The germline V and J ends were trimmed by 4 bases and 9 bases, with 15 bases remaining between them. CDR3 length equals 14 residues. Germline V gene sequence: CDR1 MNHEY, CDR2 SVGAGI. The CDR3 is CASSFGGGGRELFF. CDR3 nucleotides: TGTGCCAGCAGTTTCGGGGGCGGTGGTAGGGAGCTGTTTTTT.

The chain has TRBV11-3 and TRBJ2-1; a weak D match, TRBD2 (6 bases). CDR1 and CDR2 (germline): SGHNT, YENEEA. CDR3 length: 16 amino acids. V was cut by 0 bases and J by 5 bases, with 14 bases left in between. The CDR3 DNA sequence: TGTGCCAGCAGCTTAGATCTGGGTAGCGGACACAATGAGCAGTTCTTC. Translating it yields CASSLDLGSGHNEQFF. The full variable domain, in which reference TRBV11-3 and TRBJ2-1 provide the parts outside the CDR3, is EAGVVQSPRYKIIEKKQPVAFWCNPISGHNTLYWYLQNLGQGPELLIRYENEEAVDDSQLPKDRFSAERLKGVDSTLKIQPAELGDSAVYLCASSLDLGSGHNEQFFGPGTRLTVL.

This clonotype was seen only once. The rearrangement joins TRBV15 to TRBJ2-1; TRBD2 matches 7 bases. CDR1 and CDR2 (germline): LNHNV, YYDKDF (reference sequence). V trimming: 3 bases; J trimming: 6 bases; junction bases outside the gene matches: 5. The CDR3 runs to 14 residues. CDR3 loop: CATSRGGPVNEQFF. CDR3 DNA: TGTGCCACCAGCAGGGGAGGGCCGGTCAATGAGCAGTTCTTC.

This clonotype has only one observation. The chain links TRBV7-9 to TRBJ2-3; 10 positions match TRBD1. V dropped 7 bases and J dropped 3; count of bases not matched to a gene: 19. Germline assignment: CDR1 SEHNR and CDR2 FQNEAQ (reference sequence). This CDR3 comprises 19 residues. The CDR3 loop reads CASNPGATGGEKPTDTQYF. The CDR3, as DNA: TGTGCCAGCAACCCAGGCGCGACAGGGGGCGAAAAACCTACAGATACGCAGTATTTT.